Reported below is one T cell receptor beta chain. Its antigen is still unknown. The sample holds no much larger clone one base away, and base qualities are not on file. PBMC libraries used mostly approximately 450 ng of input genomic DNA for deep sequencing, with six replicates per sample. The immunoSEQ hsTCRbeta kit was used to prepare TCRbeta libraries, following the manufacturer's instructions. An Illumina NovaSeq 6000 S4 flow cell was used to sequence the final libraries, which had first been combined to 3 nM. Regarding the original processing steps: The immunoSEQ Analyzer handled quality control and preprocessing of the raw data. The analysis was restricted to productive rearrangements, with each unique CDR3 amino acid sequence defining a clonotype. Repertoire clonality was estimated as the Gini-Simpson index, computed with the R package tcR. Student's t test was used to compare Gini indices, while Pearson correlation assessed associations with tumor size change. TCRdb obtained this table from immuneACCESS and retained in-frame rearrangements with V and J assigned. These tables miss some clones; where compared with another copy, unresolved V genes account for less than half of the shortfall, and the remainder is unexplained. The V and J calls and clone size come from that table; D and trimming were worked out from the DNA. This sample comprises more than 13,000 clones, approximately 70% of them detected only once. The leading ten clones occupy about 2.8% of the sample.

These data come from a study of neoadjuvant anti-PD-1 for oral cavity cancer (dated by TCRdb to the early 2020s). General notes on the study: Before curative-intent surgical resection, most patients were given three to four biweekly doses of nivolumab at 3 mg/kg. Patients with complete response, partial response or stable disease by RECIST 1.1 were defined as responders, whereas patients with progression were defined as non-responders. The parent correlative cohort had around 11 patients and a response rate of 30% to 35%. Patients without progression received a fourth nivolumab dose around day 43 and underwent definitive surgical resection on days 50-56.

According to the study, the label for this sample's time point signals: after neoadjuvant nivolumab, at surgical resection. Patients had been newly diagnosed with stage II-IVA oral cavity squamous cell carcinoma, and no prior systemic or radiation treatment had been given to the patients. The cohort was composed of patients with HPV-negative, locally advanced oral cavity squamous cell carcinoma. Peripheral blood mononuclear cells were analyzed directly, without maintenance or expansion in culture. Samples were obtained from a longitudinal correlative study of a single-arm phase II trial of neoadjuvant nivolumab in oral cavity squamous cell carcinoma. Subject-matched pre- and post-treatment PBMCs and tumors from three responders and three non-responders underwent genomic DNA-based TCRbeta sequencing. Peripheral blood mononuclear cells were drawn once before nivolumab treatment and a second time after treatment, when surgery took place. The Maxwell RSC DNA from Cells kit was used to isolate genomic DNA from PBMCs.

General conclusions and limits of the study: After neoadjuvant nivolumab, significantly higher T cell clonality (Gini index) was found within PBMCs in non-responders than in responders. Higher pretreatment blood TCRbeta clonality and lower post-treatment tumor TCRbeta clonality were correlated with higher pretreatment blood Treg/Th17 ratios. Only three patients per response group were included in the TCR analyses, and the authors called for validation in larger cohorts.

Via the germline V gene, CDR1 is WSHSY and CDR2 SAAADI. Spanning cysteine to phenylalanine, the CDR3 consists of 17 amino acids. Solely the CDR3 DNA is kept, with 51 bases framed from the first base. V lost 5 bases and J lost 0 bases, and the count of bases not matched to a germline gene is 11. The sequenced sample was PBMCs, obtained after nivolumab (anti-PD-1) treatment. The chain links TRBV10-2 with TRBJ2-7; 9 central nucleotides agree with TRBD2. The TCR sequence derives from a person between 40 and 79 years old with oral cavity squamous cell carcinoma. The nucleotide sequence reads TGCGCCAGCAGTTCTCCTTATAGCGGGAGAGGCTCCTACGAGCAGTACTTC. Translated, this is CASSSPYSGRGSYEQYF.